The 26 T cell receptor beta chains presented below share a single source sample, sequenced in a study of vaccination effects on CD4 cells after COVID-19. Sequencing used immunoSEQ multiplex PCR; TCRdb keeps in-frame clones, though not all of them. The top ten hold roughly 2.3% of the sample, which has about 73,000 clones, around 67% seen once. No antigen has been identified for these receptors. Upon completion of about eleven days in culture, CD4+ T cells were isolated. Either the BNT162b2 or mRNA-1273 vaccine was given to participants in two doses. The sample here was CD4+ T cells from PBMCs cultured without peptide, taken after COVID-19 vaccination. These receptors all come from a human donor who received a COVID-19 vaccine.

The V call is TRBV24-1, the J call TRBJ2-2, with unresolved D. Germline assignment: CDR1 KGHDR and CDR2 SFDVKD. The V and J ends lost 6 bases and 4 bases respectively, with 11 bases between them. The CDR3 runs 14 residues. The CDR3 loop is CATSPWLGTGELFF. CDR3 DNA sequence: TGTGCCACCAGTCCCTGGCTCGGCACCGGGGAGCTGTTTTTT.

The gene calls are TRBV6-5 and TRBJ2-1, with 9 bases lining up with TRBD1. The CDR3 length is 15 residues. Trimming at V came to 6 bases and at J to 1 base, leaving 4 bases not matched to a gene. Germline lookup yields CDR1 MNHEY and CDR2 SVGAGI. DNA for the CDR3: TGTGCCAGCAGCGGACAGGGGCATTCCTACAATGAGCAGTTCTTC. Protein sequence: CASSGQGHSYNEQFF.

The chain links TRBV14 to TRBJ1-1; D not certain. V lost 1 base and J lost 1, with 13 bases in between. The CDR3 covers 16 residues. Per germline, CDR1 SGHDN and CDR2 FVKESK. CDR3 sequence reads: CASSQALGTENTEAFF. The CDR3 DNA reads as TGTGCCAGCAGCCAAGCGCTCGGAACGGAGAACACTGAAGCTTTCTTT.

The chain is built from TRBV6-5 and TRBJ1-2, with D perhaps TRBD1 (6 bases). Germline loops: CDR1 MNHEY, CDR2 SVGAGI. The CDR3 contains 13 residues. V was trimmed by 1 base and J by 6 bases, leaving 9 bases between them. CDR3 residues: CASSYLGQNGYTF. The CDR3 coding sequence is TGTGCCAGCAGTTACTTAGGACAGAATGGCTACACCTTC.

The chain employs TRBV7-3 and TRBJ2-3; tentative D call: TRBD1 (6 bases). The V gene's germline CDR1 is SGHTA and CDR2 FQGTGA. The CDR3 is 16 residues long. The V end lost 5 bases, the J end lost 0 bases, and 15 bases lay between the germline ends. The CDR3 DNA is TGTGCCAGCAGCCCATCGACAGGAGCCAGCACAGATACGCAGTATTTT. Protein sequence: CASSPSTGASTDTQYF.

In this sample, this clone turned up a few times. The chain joins TRBV10-1 to TRBJ2-6, with D possibly TRBD1 on 5 matching bases. Germline V gene data show CDR1 as WNHNN and CDR2 as SYGVQD (reference sequence). This CDR3 has 13 residues. V lost 10 bases and J 0 bases, leaving 7 bases between the germline ends. This CDR3 reads CAIRGSGANVLTF. CDR3 in DNA: TGCGCCATAAGGGGCTCTGGGGCCAACGTCCTGACTTTC.

This chain joins TRBV3-1 (or the pseudogene TRBV3-2) and TRBJ2-1; D unresolved. The CDR3 contains 10 residues. CDR1 and CDR2 (germline): LGHDT, YNNKEL (reference sequence). V was shortened by 8 bases and J by 10 bases, with 9 bases between the two germline ends. This CDR3 reads CASGWGEQFF. Here the CDR3 DNA reads TGTGCCAGCGGATGGGGAGAGCAGTTCTTC.

In this sample, this clone turned up a few times. DNA of the CDR3: TGTGCTAGTGGTTTGGTACGGGGATACACCGGGGAGCTGTTTTTT. Protein sequence: CASGLVRGYTGELFF. The rearrangement uses TRBV12-5 and TRBJ2-2; a weak D match, TRBD2 (5 bases). The germline gives CDR1 LGHNT, CDR2 FRNRAP. Trimming stripped 0 bases from V and 3 bases from J, with 8 bases between. The CDR3 has 15 residues. Variable domain in full (rest from reference TRBV12-5 and TRBJ2-2): DARVTQTPRHKVTEMGQEVTMRCQPILGHNTVFWYRQTMMQGLELLAYFRNRAPLDDSGMPKDRFSAEMPDATLATLKIQPSEPRDSAVYFCASGLVRGYTGELFFGEGSRLTVL.

This clone was seen once. The rearrangement uses TRBV7-2 and TRBJ1-6; D uncertain. The germline V gene has CDR1 SGHTA and CDR2 FQGNSA. Trimming removed 5 bases from V and 7 bases from J, with 9 bases in between. The CDR3 is 13 amino acids. CDR3 nucleotides: TGTGCCAGCAGCGCCCAAGAGAATTCACCCCTCCACTTT. Translated, it gives CASSAQENSPLHF.

The V call is TRBV21-1, the J call TRBJ2-7; the D call of TRBD2 is as the table states it, not checked on the DNA. TRBV21-1 is a pseudogene locus. The CDR3 runs to 16 residues. The CDR3 region is CASSKGRESDSYEQYV. The CDR3 coding sequence is TGTGCCAGCAGCAAGGGGAGGGAGAGTGACTCCTACGAGCAGTACGTC.

The rearrangement joins TRBV5-4 to TRBJ1-5; D is perhaps TRBD1 (6 bases). The CDR3 consists of 15 residues. V lost 1 base to trimming and J lost 5 bases, with 13 bases between them. Germline V gene lookup returns CDR1 SGHNT and CDR2 YYREEE (reference sequence). CDR3 in amino acids: CASSLTGAGDQPQHF. CDR3 DNA sequence: TGTGCCAGCAGCTTGACGGGGGCAGGGGATCAGCCCCAGCATTTT.

The V and J genes are TRBV28 and TRBJ1-5; TRBD1 is a possible D gene (5 bases). CDR1 MDHEN and CDR2 SYDVKM come from the germline V gene. V shed 7 bases and J shed 0 bases, with 13 bases lying between them. This CDR3 has 15 residues. The CDR3 loop is CASILGAVSNQPQHF. The CDR3 nucleotides read TGTGCCAGCATCCTAGGGGCAGTTAGCAATCAGCCCCAGCATTTT.

The chain joins TRBV9 to TRBJ1-6; 7 positions agree with TRBD1. The trim removed 4 bases at V and 7 bases at J, leaving 5 bases unmatched. CDR3 length: 14 residues. Germline CDR1 and CDR2: SGDLS and YYNGEE. The chain's CDR3 is CASSFGQANSPLHF. In nucleotides, the CDR3 is TGTGCCAGCAGCTTTGGACAGGCGAATTCACCCCTCCACTTT.

CDR3 amino acids: CASSVGQGDSPLHF. For the CDR3, the DNA is TGTGCCAGCAGCGTAGGACAGGGGGATTCACCCCTCCACTTT. The chain couples TRBV9 to TRBJ1-6; 9 nucleotides agree with TRBD1. This CDR3 contains 14 residues. Germline V gene sequence: CDR1 SGDLS, CDR2 YYNGEE. With 0 bases clipped from V and 8 bases from J, the junction kept 0 bases outside the gene matches.

This rearrangement joins TRBV6-4 to TRBJ2-3, with 9 bases matching TRBD1. Germline V gives CDR1 MRHNA, CDR2 SNTAGT. This CDR3 is built from 14 residues. V was clipped by 7 bases and J by 4 bases; unmatched bases: 6. The CDR3 region is CASKEQGAADTQYF. CDR3 DNA sequence: TGTGCCAGCAAAGAACAGGGGGCCGCAGATACGCAGTATTTT.

V and J are TRBV5-1 and TRBJ1-2, with a tentative D call TRBD1 (5 bases). V dropped 0 bases and J dropped 4 bases, with 10 bases sitting between them. The CDR3 covers 14 residues. Looked up from germline, CDR1 is SGHRS and CDR2 is YFSETQ. Here the CDR3 reads CASSLGDGRYGYTF. The CDR3, as DNA: TGCGCCAGCAGCTTGGGGGACGGACGCTATGGCTACACCTTC. The full variable domain, rest sourced from reference TRBV5-1 and TRBJ1-2, is KAGVTQTPRYLIKTRGQQVTLSCSPISGHRSVSWYQQTPGQGLQFLFEYFSETQRNKGNFPGRFSGRQFSNSRSEMNVSTLELGDSALYLCASSLGDGRYGYTFGSGTRLTVV.

V is TRBV24-1 and J is TRBJ1-2; tentatively, D is TRBD1 (6 bases). V was clipped by 4 bases and J by 4 bases, with 12 bases between them. The CDR3 length is 14 residues. Germline CDR1 is KGHDR and CDR2 is SFDVKD. For the CDR3, the DNA is TGTGCCACCAGTGAAAGTGACAGGCCCTATGGCTACACCTTC. This codes for CATSESDRPYGYTF.

The chain combines TRBV6-1 with TRBJ1-5; D unresolved. Trimming shortened V by 1 base and J by 2 bases, and 9 bases separated the two germline ends. CDR3 length equals 15 residues. Germline CDR1 is MNHNS and CDR2 is SASEGT. The CDR3 region is CASSEGGSGNQPQHF. The CDR3 nucleotides read TGTGCCAGCAGTGAAGGAGGATCTGGCAATCAGCCCCAGCATTTT.

The J gene is TRBJ1-5, the V gene TRBV19; D remains ambiguous. V was pared by 7 bases and J by 2 bases, with 9 bases between. There are 13 residues in the CDR3. Per the germline V gene, CDR1 is LNHDA and CDR2 is SQIVND (reference sequence). In DNA, the CDR3 is TGTGCCAGTAACATAGCTGGCAATCAGCCCCAGCATTTT. Protein: CASNIAGNQPQHF.

This rearrangement joins TRBV5-1 to TRBJ1-1; D is unresolved. The CDR3 has 13 residues. Germline V gene lookup returns CDR1 SGHRS and CDR2 YFSETQ. V was pared by 0 bases and J by 7 bases, with 10 bases between. The chain's CDR3 is CASSLEVALEAFF. In nucleotides, the CDR3 is TGCGCCAGCAGCTTGGAGGTGGCCCTTGAAGCTTTCTTT.

The chain recombines TRBV12-3 or TRBV12-4 with TRBJ1-5; D possibly corresponds to TRBD1 (5 bases). The CDR3 is 13 residues long. V shed 3 bases and J shed 7 bases, with 10 bases lying between them. The CDR3 coding sequence is TGTGCCAGCAGTTTCAAAGGGGCCCAGCCCCAGCATTTT. Its protein is CASSFKGAQPQHF.

The chain recombines TRBV12-5 with TRBJ2-1; 8 bases are shared with TRBD2. Looked up from germline, CDR1 is LGHNT and CDR2 is FRNRAP. J was trimmed by 8 bases and V by 3 bases; bases with no gene match: 6. The CDR3 has 14 residues. The chain's CDR3 is CASGFVAGFDEQFF. CDR3 sequence (DNA): TGTGCTAGTGGTTTTGTAGCGGGGTTCGATGAGCAGTTCTTC.

This clone was counted a few times. The genes are TRBV30 and TRBJ1-5; D is unclear. V lost 1 base, J lost 0 bases, and 4 bases lay in between. Germline CDR1 GTSNPN, CDR2 SVGIG (reference sequence). The CDR3 runs 13 residues. CDR3 sequence reads: CAWSGSSNQPQHF. The CDR3 DNA sequence: TGTGCCTGGAGTGGAAGTAGCAATCAGCCCCAGCATTTT.

The chain is built from TRBV4-3 and TRBJ2-2; perhaps TRBD2 as D (5 bases). The V gene's germline CDR1 is LGHNA and CDR2 YSLEER. This CDR3 is built from 17 residues. The V end lost 1 base, the J end lost 1 base, and 13 bases lay between the germline ends. The CDR3 reads CASSQAAGIGNTGELFF. CDR3 bases: TGCGCCAGCAGCCAAGCTGCCGGGATCGGGAACACCGGGGAGCTGTTTTTT.

This clone was counted once. The gene calls are TRBV19 and TRBJ2-6; 8 bases are a match to TRBD1. This CDR3 comprises 16 residues. Germline CDR1 reads LNHDA; CDR2 reads SQIVND (reference sequence). The V segment lost 5 bases and the J segment 1 base; nucleotides outside the gene matches: 4. CDR3 sequence (DNA): TGTGCCAGTAGTGTCTACAGGGGGTCTGGGGCCAACGTCCTGACTTTC. Its protein is CASSVYRGSGANVLTF.

This sequence joins TRBV7-9 and TRBJ1-2, with TRBD1 matching over 7 bases. The CDR3 covers 14 residues. CDR1 and CDR2 from the germline V gene are SEHNR and FQNEAQ (reference sequence). The V gene end was trimmed by 1 base and the J gene end by 7 bases; junction bases not matched to a gene: 6. CDR3 loop: CASSLDRGGSGYTF. The CDR3 nucleotides are TGTGCCAGCAGCTTAGACAGGGGAGGATCTGGCTACACCTTC.